These 29 T cell receptor beta chains were all obtained from the same sample, sequenced in a study of blood T cell repertoires in COVID-19. Sequencing was performed with immunoSEQ multiplex PCR; in TCRdb, only in-frame clones are kept and a portion is missing. This table holds about 75,000 clones, 74% found once. Material for sequencing was peripheral blood. These receptors were obtained from a human donor with acute or convalescent COVID-19. The donor label of this sample is uncertain.

This rearrangement joins TRBV6-1 to TRBJ1-2, with D possibly matching TRBD1 (6 bases). Between the trimmed V and J ends, which lost 3 bases and 7 bases, there was a span of 15 bases. Germline V lookup: CDR1 MNHNS, CDR2 SASEGT. The CDR3 is 14 amino acids. The CDR3 here is CASSESQGVGGYTF. DNA of the CDR3: TGTGCCAGCAGTGAGTCACAGGGTGTCGGTGGCTACACCTTC.

This clone is a singleton in its sample. The gene calls are TRBV7-2 and TRBJ2-5; possible D gene TRBD2, 7 bases. The length of the CDR3 is 16 residues. Trimming shortened V by 5 bases and J by 0 bases, and 16 bases separated the two germline ends. Per germline, CDR1 SGHTA and CDR2 FQGNSA. The CDR3 loop reads CASSVGRGGNQETQYF. The CDR3 DNA sequence: TGTGCCAGCAGCGTTGGAAGGGGGGGGAACCAAGAGACCCAGTACTTC.

The chain joins TRBV5-1 to TRBJ2-7; D gene uncertain. The CDR3 is made up of 15 amino acids. Germline loops: CDR1 SGHRS, CDR2 YFSETQ. Trimming cost V 5 bases and J 2 bases, with 17 bases left between them. This CDR3 is CASRKESNVAYEQYF. CDR3 bases: TGCGCCAGCAGAAAGGAGAGCAACGTGGCCTACGAGCAGTACTTC.

Only one count was recorded for this clone. The V and J genes are TRBV4-2 and TRBJ1-5; D is unclear. V lost 1 base to trimming and J lost 4 bases, with 8 bases between them. Per the germline V gene, CDR1 is LGHNA and CDR2 is YNFKEQ. There are 14 residues in the CDR3. The CDR3 spells CASSQGSGNQPQHF. The CDR3, as DNA: TGTGCCAGCAGCCAAGGGTCCGGGAATCAGCCCCAGCATTTT.

In this sample, this clone turned up once. The rearrangement joins TRBV27 to TRBJ2-7, with 10 bases identical to TRBD2. Per germline, CDR1 MNHEY and CDR2 SMNVEV (reference sequence). CDR3 length: 16 residues. V dropped 5 bases and J dropped 0; count of bases not matched to a gene: 7. CDR3 nucleotide sequence: TGTGCCAGCAGTCCAATAGCGGGGGGACTCTCCTACGAGCAGTACGTC. Translating gives CASSPIAGGLSYEQYV.

V is TRBV5-1 and J is TRBJ2-1; 10 positions agree with TRBD2. J gave up 2 bases and V 1 base, and 6 bases lay outside the gene matches. The CDR3 length is 17 residues. Germline V CDR1 and CDR2: SGHRS, YFSETQ. In nucleotides, the CDR3 is TGCGCCAGCAGCTTGTATCTAGCGGGAGTGCCCTACAATGAGCAGTTCTTC. This encodes CASSLYLAGVPYNEQFF.

This chain uses TRBV19 with TRBJ2-5, with 15 bases aligning to TRBD2. Losses at the gene ends were 5 bases for V and 4 bases for J; bases not matched to a gene: 11. The CDR3 sequence is 18 residues long. Germline CDR1 reads LNHDA; CDR2 reads SQIVND (reference sequence). The CDR3 loop is CASSSGTSGGTRGETQYF. Here the CDR3 DNA reads TGTGCCAGTAGTTCGGGGACTAGCGGGGGGACTCGTGGAGAGACCCAGTACTTC.

The gene calls are TRBV19 and TRBJ1-5; TRBD1 might be the D (5 bases). The CDR3 covers 15 residues. Germline CDR1 LNHDA, CDR2 SQIVND (reference sequence). Deletions cut 7 bases from V and 3 bases from J, with 16 bases between. The CDR3, as DNA: TGTGCCAGTACCCTAGACGGCAGGGACAATCAGCCCCAGCATTTT. It yields the protein CASTLDGRDNQPQHF.

The V gene is TRBV4-2, the J gene TRBJ1-3, with D possibly matching TRBD1 (6 bases). The germline CDR1 and CDR2 sequences are LGHNA and YNFKEQ. The V end lost 1 base, the J end lost 2 bases, and 15 bases lay between the germline ends. The length of the CDR3 is 17 residues. CDR3 sequence (DNA): TGTGCCAGCAGCCAAGTTTCCGTTCAGGGGACTGGAAACACCATATATTTT. As protein: CASSQVSVQGTGNTIYF.

The rearrangement uses TRBV7-9 and TRBJ2-5, with a weak D call TRBD1 (6 bases). The germline CDR1 and CDR2 sequences are SEHNR and FQNEAQ (reference sequence). The CDR3 length is 15 residues. Trimming cost V 2 bases and J 7 bases, with 17 bases left between them. This chain's CDR3 is CASSLTTDSPGTQYF. In DNA form, the CDR3 reads TGTGCCAGCAGCTTAACTACGGACAGCCCCGGGACCCAGTACTTC.

This clone showed up just a few times. The rearrangement joins TRBV5-5 to TRBJ1-1; a possible D gene is TRBD1 (6 bases). Germline-derived CDR1 and CDR2 are SGHKS and YYEKEE (reference sequence). The CDR3 has 11 residues. The V end was cut by 4 bases, the J end by 8 bases, with 9 bases between. CDR3 sequence: CASSVDREAFF. The CDR3 nucleotides are TGTGCCAGCAGCGTGGACAGAGAAGCTTTCTTT.

The gene calls are TRBV6-5 and TRBJ1-6; D possibly corresponds to TRBD1 (5 bases). The CDR3 is made up of 15 amino acids. V was trimmed by 3 bases and J by 9 bases, leaving 15 bases between them. The germline gives CDR1 MNHEY, CDR2 SVGAGI. The CDR3: CASSYTGTTGSPLHF. CDR3 sequence (DNA): TGTGCCAGCAGTTATACAGGCACTACGGGTTCACCCCTCCACTTT.

V gene TRBV14 combines with J gene TRBJ1-2; D is unclear. This CDR3 has 18 residues. Trimming left V 0 bases short and J 2 bases short, with 19 bases between. The V gene's germline CDR1 is SGHDN and CDR2 FVKESK. CDR3 sequence: CASSQDGSGQRLNYGYTF. DNA for the CDR3: TGTGCCAGCAGCCAAGATGGAAGTGGCCAGCGGCTAAACTATGGCTACACCTTC.

J is TRBJ1-6 and V is TRBV6-5; 9 nucleotides line up with TRBD1. The trim removed 6 bases at V and 13 bases at J, leaving 10 bases unmatched. This CDR3 is built from 14 residues. Germline CDR1 MNHEY, CDR2 SVGAGI. The CDR3 DNA is TGTGCCAGCAGAAGGACAGGGGACGGGGGGCCCCTCCACTTT. Its translation: CASRRTGDGGPLHF.

In DNA, the CDR3 is TGTGCCAGCAGTGGTCGGGACACGGGAGGGTACGAGCAGTACGTC. Translating gives CASSGRDTGGYEQYV. V is TRBV2 and J is TRBJ2-7; 8 positions agree with TRBD2. This CDR3 comprises 15 residues. The V gene's germline CDR1 is SNHLY and CDR2 FYNNEI. V lost 4 bases to trimming and J lost 4 bases; unmatched junction nucleotides: 9.

This chain joins TRBV7-9 and TRBJ1-1, with D possibly being TRBD1 (5 bases). V was trimmed by 3 bases and J by 0 bases, leaving 17 bases between them. The length of the CDR3 is 17 residues. CDR1 and CDR2 (germline): SEHNR, FQNEAQ (reference sequence). The CDR3 region has the DNA TGTGCCAGCAGCTTCCCTTCCTTGGGGCAGATGAACACTGAAGCTTTCTTT. Translation: CASSFPSLGQMNTEAFF. The full variable domain, rest sourced from reference TRBV7-9 and TRBJ1-1, is DTGVSQNPRHKITKRGQNVTFRCDPISEHNRLYWYRQTLGQGPEFLTYFQNEAQLEKSRLLSDRFSAERPKGSFSTLEIQRTEQGDSAMYLCASSFPSLGQMNTEAFFGQGTRLTVV.

V is TRBV28 and J is TRBJ2-2; 10 bases align to TRBD1. This CDR3 is 16 amino acids long. J gave up 6 bases and V 4 bases, and 8 bases lay outside the gene matches. Looked up from germline, CDR1 is MDHEN and CDR2 is SYDVKM. CDR3 sequence reads: CASSSPGGQGSGELFF. In DNA, the CDR3 is TGTGCCAGCAGTTCCCCAGGGGGACAGGGGTCCGGGGAGCTGTTTTTT.

The chain links TRBV28 to TRBJ1-1; D ambiguous. V gave up 5 bases and J gave up 7 bases, with 11 bases separating them. Looked up from germline, CDR1 is MDHEN and CDR2 is SYDVKM. The CDR3 runs to 12 residues. DNA of the CDR3: TGTGCCAGCAGTCCCCCCGCCAGTGAAGCTTTCTTT. Translated, it gives CASSPPASEAFF. The full variable domain, completed using reference TRBV28 and TRBJ1-1, is DVKVTQSSRYLVKRTGEKVFLECVQDMDHENMFWYRQDPGLGLRLIYFSYDVKMKEKGDIPEGYSVSREKKERFSLILESASTNQTSMYLCASSPPASEAFFGQGTRLTVV.

The gene calls are TRBV7-2 and TRBJ2-7; 10 bases line up with TRBD1. Germline V gene sequence: CDR1 SGHTA, CDR2 FQGNSA. V dropped 4 bases and J dropped 0; count of bases not matched to a gene: 3. The CDR3 extends over 15 amino acids. The CDR3 nucleotides read TGTGCCAGCAGCTGGGACAGGGGAAGCTCCTACGAGCAGTACGTC. Translated: CASSWDRGSSYEQYV.

In this sample, this clone turned up once. The V and J genes are TRBV19 and TRBJ1-1, with D perhaps TRBD1 (5 bases). V gave up 5 bases and J gave up 4 bases, with 14 bases separating them. Germline assignment: CDR1 LNHDA and CDR2 SQIVND (reference sequence). The CDR3 spans 14 residues. The CDR3 reads CASSHRFQGTEAFF. CDR3 nucleotides: TGTGCCAGTAGTCACCGTTTTCAGGGCACTGAAGCTTTCTTT.

The V call is TRBV6-1, the J call TRBJ1-5, with 8 bases that match TRBD1. The V gene's germline CDR1 is MNHNS and CDR2 SASEGT. The CDR3 extends over 16 amino acids. Trimming cost V 2 bases and J 4 bases; bases outside gene matches: 7. The CDR3 loop is CASSEPGGVLNQPQHF. CDR3 coding DNA: TGTGCCAGCAGTGAACCAGGGGGCGTATTAAATCAGCCCCAGCATTTT.

This chain joins TRBV3-1 (or the pseudogene TRBV3-2) and TRBJ1-2, with TRBD1 matching 7 bases. J lost 8 bases, V lost 4 bases, and 7 bases had no gene match. The germline V gene has CDR1 LGHDT and CDR2 YNNKEL (reference sequence). CDR3 length equals 13 residues. The CDR3 DNA is TGTGCCAGCAGCCCTTGGACAGGCGTCGGCTACACCTTC. It is translated as CASSPWTGVGYTF.

The genes are TRBV19 and TRBJ2-2; the D gene is possibly TRBD1 (5 bases). The CDR3 totals 15 residues. V gave up 5 bases and J gave up 0 bases, with 10 bases separating them. Looked up from germline, CDR1 is LNHDA and CDR2 is SQIVND (reference sequence). Here the CDR3 reads CASSARTTNTGELFF. CDR3 bases: TGTGCCAGTAGTGCCAGGACAACGAACACCGGGGAGCTGTTTTTT.

The chain is built from TRBV30 and TRBJ1-2; possible D gene TRBD1, 5 bases. Germline CDR1 and CDR2: GTSNPN and SVGIG (reference sequence). The CDR3 covers 15 residues. V dropped 3 bases and J dropped 0 bases, with 14 bases sitting between them. The CDR3 spells CAWRRPDRSNYGYTF. The DNA for the CDR3 is TGTGCCTGGAGAAGGCCCGACAGATCTAACTATGGCTACACCTTC.

The rearrangement joins TRBV15 to TRBJ2-5; tentative D call: TRBD2 (5 bases). Germline lookup yields CDR1 LNHNV and CDR2 YYDKDF (reference sequence). Trimming stripped 0 bases from V and 0 bases from J, with 11 bases between. The CDR3 is 16 residues long. In nucleotides, the CDR3 is TGTGCCACCAGCAGAGATAGCTCGGGGAACCAAGAGACCCAGTACTTC. Translated, it gives CATSRDSSGNQETQYF. Combining the CDR3 with reference TRBV15 and TRBJ2-5 gives the whole variable domain DAMVIQNPRYQVTQFGKPVTLSCSQTLNHNVMYWYQQKSSQAPKLLFHYYDKDFNNEADTPDNFQSRRPNTSFCFLDIRSPGLGDTAMYLCATSRDSSGNQETQYFGPGTRLLVL.

This clone was seen ten or more times. The V and J genes are TRBV12-3 or TRBV12-4 and TRBJ1-2; weak D call: TRBD1 (5 bases). The V gene lost 3 bases and the J gene lost 4 bases, with 9 bases spanning the gap. This CDR3 contains 13 residues. The chain's CDR3 is CASSFQGTYGYTF. Here the CDR3 DNA reads TGTGCCAGCAGTTTTCAGGGAACCTATGGCTACACCTTC.

V gene TRBV5-1 combines with J gene TRBJ2-5; tentatively, D is TRBD1 (5 bases). There are 15 residues in the CDR3. The germline gives CDR1 SGHRS, CDR2 YFSETQ. V was shortened by 1 base and J by 5 bases, with 15 bases between the two germline ends. The CDR3 protein is CASSLNLGQGETQYF. For the CDR3, the DNA is TGCGCCAGCAGCTTGAATTTGGGGCAGGGTGAGACCCAGTACTTC.

The chain carries TRBV6-5 and TRBJ1-2; D is undetermined. The CDR3 has 14 residues. Germline lookup yields CDR1 MNHEY and CDR2 SVGAGI. Trimming pared 6 bases from V and 7 bases from J, leaving 18 bases between. The CDR3 coding sequence is TGTGCCAGCAGCGTTTTAACCGGGAGGGCTGGCTACACCTTC. Translation gives CASSVLTGRAGYTF.

V gene TRBV18 combines with J gene TRBJ1-1; D uncertain. This CDR3 has 13 residues. The V and J ends lost 7 bases and 6 bases respectively, with 15 bases between them. Looked up from germline, CDR1 is KGHSH and CDR2 is LQKENI. The CDR3 sequence is CASCQVLAPEAFF. In DNA form, the CDR3 reads TGTGCCAGCTGCCAGGTCTTGGCGCCTGAAGCTTTCTTT.